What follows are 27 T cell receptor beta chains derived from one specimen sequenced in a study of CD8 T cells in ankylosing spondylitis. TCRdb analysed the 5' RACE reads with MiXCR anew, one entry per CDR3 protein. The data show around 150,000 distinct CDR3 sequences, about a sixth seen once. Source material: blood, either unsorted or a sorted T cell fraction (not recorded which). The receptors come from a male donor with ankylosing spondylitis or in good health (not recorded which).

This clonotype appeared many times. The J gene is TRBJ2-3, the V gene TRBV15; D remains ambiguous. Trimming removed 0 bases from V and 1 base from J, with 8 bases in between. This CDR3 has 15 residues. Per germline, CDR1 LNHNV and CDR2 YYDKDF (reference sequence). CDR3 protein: CATSRDRPRTDTQYF. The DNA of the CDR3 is TGTGCCACCAGCAGAGATAGGCCGCGCACAGATACGCAGTATTTT.

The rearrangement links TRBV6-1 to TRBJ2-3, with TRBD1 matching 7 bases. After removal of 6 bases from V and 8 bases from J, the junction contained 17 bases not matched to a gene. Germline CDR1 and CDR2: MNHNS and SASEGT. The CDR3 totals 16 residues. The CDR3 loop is CASRGWTGQTPTTQYF. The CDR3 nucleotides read TGTGCCAGCAGAGGATGGACGGGACAGACCCCTACTACGCAGTATTTT.

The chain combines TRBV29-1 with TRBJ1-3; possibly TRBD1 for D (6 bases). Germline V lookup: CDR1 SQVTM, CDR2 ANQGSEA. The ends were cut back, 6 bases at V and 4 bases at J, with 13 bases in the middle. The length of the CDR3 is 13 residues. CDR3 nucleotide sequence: TGCAGCGTCAGGGGAGTGGGAGGAAACACCATATATTTT. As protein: CSVRGVGGNTIYF.

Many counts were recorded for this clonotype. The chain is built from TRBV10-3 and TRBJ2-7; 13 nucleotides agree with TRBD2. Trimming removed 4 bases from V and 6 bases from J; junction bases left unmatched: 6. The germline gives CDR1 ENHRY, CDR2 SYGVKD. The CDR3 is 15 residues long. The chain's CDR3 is CAISGGLAGYLEQYF. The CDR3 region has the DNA TGTGCCATCAGTGGGGGACTAGCGGGATATCTCGAGCAGTACTTC.

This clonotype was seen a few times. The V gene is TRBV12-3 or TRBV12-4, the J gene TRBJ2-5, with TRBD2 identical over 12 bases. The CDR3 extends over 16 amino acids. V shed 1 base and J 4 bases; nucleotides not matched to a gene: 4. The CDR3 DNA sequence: TGTGCCAGCAGTTTAGGAGTGGGACTAGCGGGAGAGACCCAGTACTTC. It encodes CASSLGVGLAGETQYF.

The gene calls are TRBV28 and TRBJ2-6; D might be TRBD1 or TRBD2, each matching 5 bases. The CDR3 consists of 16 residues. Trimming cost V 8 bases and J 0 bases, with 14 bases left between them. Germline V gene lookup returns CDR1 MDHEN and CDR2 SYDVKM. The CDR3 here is CASGDGGHSGANVLTF. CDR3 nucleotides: TGTGCCAGCGGGGACGGCGGGCACTCTGGGGCCAACGTCCTGACTTTC. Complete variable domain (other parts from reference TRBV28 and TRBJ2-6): DVKVTQSSRYLVKRTGEKVFLECVQDMDHENMFWYRQDPGLGLRLIYFSYDVKMKEKGDIPEGYSVSREKKERFSLILESASTNQTSMYLCASGDGGHSGANVLTFGAGSRLTVL.

For the CDR3, the DNA is TGTGCCAGCAGCCGCAGACTCGACCCGCCCTACGAGCAGTACTTC. Translated: CASSRRLDPPYEQYF. The rearrangement joins TRBV7-6 to TRBJ2-7; D unclear. The germline V and J ends were trimmed by 5 bases and 2 bases, with 16 bases remaining between them. The CDR3 covers 15 residues. Germline loops: CDR1 SGHVS, CDR2 FNYEAQ.

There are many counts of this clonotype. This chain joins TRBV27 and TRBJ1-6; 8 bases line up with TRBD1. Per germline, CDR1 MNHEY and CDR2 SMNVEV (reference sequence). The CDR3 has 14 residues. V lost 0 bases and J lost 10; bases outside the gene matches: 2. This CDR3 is CASSLSRGPSPLHF. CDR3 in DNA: TGTGCCAGCAGTTTATCCAGGGGGCCATCACCCCTCCACTTT.

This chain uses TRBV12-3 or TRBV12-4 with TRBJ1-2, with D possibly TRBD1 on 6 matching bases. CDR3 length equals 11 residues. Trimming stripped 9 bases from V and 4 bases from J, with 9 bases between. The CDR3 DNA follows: TGTGCCAGTAGGGGGGCCTATGGCTACACCTTC. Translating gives CASRGAYGYTF.

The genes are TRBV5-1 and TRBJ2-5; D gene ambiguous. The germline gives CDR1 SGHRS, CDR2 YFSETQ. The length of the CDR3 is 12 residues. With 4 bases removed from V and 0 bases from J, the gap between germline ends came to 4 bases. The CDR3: CASSRNQETQYF. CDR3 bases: TGCGCCAGCAGCAGGAACCAAGAGACCCAGTACTTC. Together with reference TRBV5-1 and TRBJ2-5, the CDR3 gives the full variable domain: KAGVTQTPRYLIKTRGQQVTLSCSPISGHRSVSWYQQTPGQGLQFLFEYFSETQRNKGNFPGRFSGRQFSNSRSEMNVSTLELGDSALYLCASSRNQETQYFGPGTRLLVL.

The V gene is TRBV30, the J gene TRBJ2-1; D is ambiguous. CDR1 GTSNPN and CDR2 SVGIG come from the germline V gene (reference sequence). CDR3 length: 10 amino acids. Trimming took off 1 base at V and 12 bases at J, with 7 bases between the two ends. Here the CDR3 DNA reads TGTGCCTGGAGTGGAATTGGGCAGTTCTTC. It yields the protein CAWSGIGQFF.

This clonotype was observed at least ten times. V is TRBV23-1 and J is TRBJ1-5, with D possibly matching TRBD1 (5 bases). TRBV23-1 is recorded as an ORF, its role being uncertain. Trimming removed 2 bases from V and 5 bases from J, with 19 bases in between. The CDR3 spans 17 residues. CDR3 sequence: CASSQPRQLIEHQPQHF. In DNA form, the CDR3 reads TGCGCCAGCAGTCAACCCAGACAGCTTATAGAGCATCAGCCCCAGCATTTT.

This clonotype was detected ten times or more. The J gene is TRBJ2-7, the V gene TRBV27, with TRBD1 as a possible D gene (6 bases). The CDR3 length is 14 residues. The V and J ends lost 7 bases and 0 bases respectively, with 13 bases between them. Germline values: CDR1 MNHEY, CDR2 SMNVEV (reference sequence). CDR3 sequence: CASTRDRSSYEQYF. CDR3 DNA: TGTGCCAGCACTCGAGACAGGAGCTCCTACGAGCAGTACTTC.

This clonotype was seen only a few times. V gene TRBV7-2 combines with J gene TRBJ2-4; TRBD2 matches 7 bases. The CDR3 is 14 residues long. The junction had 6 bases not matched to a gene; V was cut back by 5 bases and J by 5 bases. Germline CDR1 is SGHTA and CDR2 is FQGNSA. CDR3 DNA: TGTGCCAGCAGCGCGTCTCGGGAGGAAAACATTCAGTACTTC. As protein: CASSASREENIQYF.

CDR3: CATFDSVNTEAFF. The CDR3 DNA reads as TGTGCCACCTTCGACAGCGTGAACACTGAAGCTTTCTTT. This chain uses TRBV18 with TRBJ1-1; D is possibly TRBD1 (5 bases). The CDR3 is made up of 13 amino acids. V was shortened by 10 bases and J by 0 bases, with 12 bases between the two germline ends. Germline loops: CDR1 KGHSH, CDR2 LQKENI.

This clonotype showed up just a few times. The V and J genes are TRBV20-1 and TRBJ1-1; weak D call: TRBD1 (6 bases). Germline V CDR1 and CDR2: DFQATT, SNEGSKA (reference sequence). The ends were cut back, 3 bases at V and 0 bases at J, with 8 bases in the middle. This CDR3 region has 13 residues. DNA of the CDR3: TGCAGTGCTAGGGGACATGTGAACACTGAAGCTTTCTTT. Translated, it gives CSARGHVNTEAFF.

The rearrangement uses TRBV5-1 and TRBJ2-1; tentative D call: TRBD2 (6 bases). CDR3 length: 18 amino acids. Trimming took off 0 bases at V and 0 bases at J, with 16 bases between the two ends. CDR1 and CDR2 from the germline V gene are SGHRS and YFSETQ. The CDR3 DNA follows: TGCGCCAGCAGCTTGGTGGGGGTGGGGGGAGACTCCTACAATGAGCAGTTCTTC. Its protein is CASSLVGVGGDSYNEQFF.

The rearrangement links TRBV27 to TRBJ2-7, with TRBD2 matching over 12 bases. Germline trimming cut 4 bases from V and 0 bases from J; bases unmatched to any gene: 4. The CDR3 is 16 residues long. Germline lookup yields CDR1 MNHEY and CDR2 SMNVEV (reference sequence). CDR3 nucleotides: TGTGCCAGCAGTTCGCGACTAGCGGGAGCCTCCTACGAGCAGTACTTC. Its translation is CASSSRLAGASYEQYF.

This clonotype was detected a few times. The CDR3 is CSLGGRLTDTQYF. CDR3 coding DNA: TGCAGCTTGGGCGGGAGACTCACAGATACGCAGTATTTT. The chain couples TRBV29-1 to TRBJ2-3, with TRBD2 matching over 7 bases. CDR3 length: 13 residues. CDR1 is SQVTM, CDR2 ANQGSEA, per germline. With 8 bases clipped from V and 2 bases from J, the junction kept 7 bases outside the gene matches.

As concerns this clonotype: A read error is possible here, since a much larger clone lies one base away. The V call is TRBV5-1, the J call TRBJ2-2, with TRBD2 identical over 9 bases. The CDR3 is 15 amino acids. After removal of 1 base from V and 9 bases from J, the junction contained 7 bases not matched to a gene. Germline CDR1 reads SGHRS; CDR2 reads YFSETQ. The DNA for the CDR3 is TGCGCCAGCAGCTTGTGGCTAGCGGGGACCAGGGAGCTGTTTTTT. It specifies CASSLWLAGTRELFF. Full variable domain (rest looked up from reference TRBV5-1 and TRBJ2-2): KAGVTQTPRYLIKTRGQQVTLSCSPISGHRSVSWYQQTPGQGLQFLFEYFSETQRNKGNFPGRFSGRQFSNSRSEMNVSTLELGDSALYLCASSLWLAGTRELFFGEGSRLTVL.

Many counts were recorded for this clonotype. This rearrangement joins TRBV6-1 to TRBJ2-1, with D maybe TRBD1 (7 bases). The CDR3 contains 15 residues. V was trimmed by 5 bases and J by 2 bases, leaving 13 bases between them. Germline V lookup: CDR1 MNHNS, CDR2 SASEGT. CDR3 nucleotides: TGTGCCAGCAGTAGGCAGGGGGAGGCCTACAATGAGCAGTTCTTC. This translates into CASSRQGEAYNEQFF.

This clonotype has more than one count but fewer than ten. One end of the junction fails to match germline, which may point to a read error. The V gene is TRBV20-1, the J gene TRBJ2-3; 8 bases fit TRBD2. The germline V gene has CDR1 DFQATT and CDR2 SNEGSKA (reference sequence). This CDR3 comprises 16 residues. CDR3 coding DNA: TGCTGTGCTAGAGATTTGCTAGCGGGTTACACAGATACGCAGTATTTT. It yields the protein CCARDLLAGYTDTQYF.

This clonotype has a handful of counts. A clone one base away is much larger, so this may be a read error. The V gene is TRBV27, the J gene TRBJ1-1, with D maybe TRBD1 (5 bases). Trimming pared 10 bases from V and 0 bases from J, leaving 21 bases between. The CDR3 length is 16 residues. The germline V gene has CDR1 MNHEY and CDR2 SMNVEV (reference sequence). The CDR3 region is CANSPTGAGLNTEAFF. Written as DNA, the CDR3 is TGTGCCAACAGCCCGACTGGGGCAGGCTTGAACACTGAAGCTTTCTTT.

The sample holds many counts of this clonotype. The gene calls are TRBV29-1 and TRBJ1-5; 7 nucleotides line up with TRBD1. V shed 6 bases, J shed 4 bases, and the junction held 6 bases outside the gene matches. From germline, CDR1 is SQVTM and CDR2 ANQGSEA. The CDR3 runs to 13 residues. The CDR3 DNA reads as TGCAGCGTGGCGACAGGGTTGAATCAGCCCCAGCATTTT. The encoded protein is CSVATGLNQPQHF. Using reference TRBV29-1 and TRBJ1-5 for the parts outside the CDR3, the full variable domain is SAVISQKPSRDICQRGTSLTIQCQVDSQVTMMFWYRQQPGQSLTLIATANQGSEATYESGFVIDKFPISRPNLTFSTLTVSNMSPEDSSIYLCSVATGLNQPQHFGDGTRLSIL.

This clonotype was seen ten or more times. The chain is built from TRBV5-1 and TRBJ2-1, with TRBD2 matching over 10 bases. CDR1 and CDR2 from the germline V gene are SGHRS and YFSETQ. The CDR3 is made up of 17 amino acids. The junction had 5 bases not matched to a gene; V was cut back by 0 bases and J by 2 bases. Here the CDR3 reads CASSLGTSGIPYNEQFF. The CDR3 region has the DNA TGCGCCAGCAGCTTGGGAACTAGCGGGATCCCCTACAATGAGCAGTTCTTC.

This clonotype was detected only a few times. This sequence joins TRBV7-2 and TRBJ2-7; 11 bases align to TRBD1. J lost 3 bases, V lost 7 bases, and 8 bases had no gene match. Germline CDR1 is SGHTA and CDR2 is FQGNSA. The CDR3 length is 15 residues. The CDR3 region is CASIPLGQGVYEQYF. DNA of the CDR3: TGTGCCAGCATCCCTTTGGGACAGGGGGTCTACGAGCAGTACTTC. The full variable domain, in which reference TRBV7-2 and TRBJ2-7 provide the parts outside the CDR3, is GAGVSQSPSNKVTEKGKDVELRCDPISGHTALYWYRQSLGQGLEFLIYFQGNSAPDKSGLPSDRFSAERTGGSVSTLTIQRTQQEDSAVYLCASIPLGQGVYEQYFGPGTRLTVT.

The CDR3 here is CASRIENEAFF. DNA of the CDR3: TGTGCCAGCAGAATAGAAAATGAAGCTTTCTTT. The V and J genes are TRBV6-4 and TRBJ1-1; no clear D. The CDR3 is 11 amino acids. Trimming removed 6 bases from V and 7 bases from J, with 9 bases in between. Germline assignment: CDR1 MRHNA and CDR2 SNTAGT.